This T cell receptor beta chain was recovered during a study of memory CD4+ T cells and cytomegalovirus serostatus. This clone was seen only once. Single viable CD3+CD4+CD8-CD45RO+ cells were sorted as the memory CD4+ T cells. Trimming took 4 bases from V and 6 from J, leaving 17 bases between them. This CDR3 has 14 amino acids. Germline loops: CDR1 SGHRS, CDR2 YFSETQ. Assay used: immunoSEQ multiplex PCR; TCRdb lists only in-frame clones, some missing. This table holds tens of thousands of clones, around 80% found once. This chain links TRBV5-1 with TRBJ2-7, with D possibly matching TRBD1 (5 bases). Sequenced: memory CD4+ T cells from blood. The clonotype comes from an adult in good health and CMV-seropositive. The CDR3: CASSPRTQGSEQYF. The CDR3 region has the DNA TGCGCCAGCAGCCCACGGACCCAGGGCTCCGAGCAGTACTTC.